This is a list of T cell receptor beta chains from one sample in a study of cytomegalovirus exposure and HLA in healthy donors. Some clones are missing from TCRdb's copy, which holds only in-frame ones; the method was immunoSEQ multiplex PCR. Its clone listing holds tens of thousands of clones. Sequencing was done on a sample of PBMCs. The origin of the receptors is a woman aged 40 to 55 in good health and CMV-seronegative. Each CDR3 is given with its conserved first and last residue. A D gene is named only where the DNA matches it firmly.

J gene	V gene	CDR3 length	D gene	CDR3 DNA	CDR3 protein
TRBJ2-2	TRBV7-9	16	NA	TGTGCCAGCAGCTTAGATAGAGTTCGGAACACCGGGGAGCTGTTTTTT	CASSLDRVRNTGELFF
TRBJ2-7	TRBV7-2	15	NA	TGTGCCAGCAGCTGGGGCATGACAGCCCTGACGGGGCAGTACTTC	CASSWGMTALTGQYF
TRBJ2-2	TRBV6-1	15	TRBD2	TGTGCCAGCGAGAAACTAGCGGGAAACACCGGGGAGCTGTTTTTT	CASEKLAGNTGELFF
TRBJ2-1	TRBV15	14	TRBD1	TGTGCCGTCCCAGACAGGGGATCCTACAATGAGCAGTTCTTC	CAVPDRGSYNEQFF
TRBJ1-5	TRBV2	14	NA	TGTGCCAGCAGGATCCGGGCCCAGGGCCAGCCCCAGCATTTT	CASRIRAQGQPQHF
TRBJ2-1	TRBV7-2	15	TRBD2	TGTGCCAGCAGCTTAGACCTAGCGGAATACAATGAGCAGTTCTTC	CASSLDLAEYNEQFF
TRBJ1-3	TRBV4-2	16	TRBD1	TGTGCCAGCAGCCAAGACTCGACAGGGGCTGGAAACACCATATATTTT	CASSQDSTGAGNTIYF
TRBJ1-1	TRBV2	12	NA	TGTGCCAGCTGTCGGGAGAACACTGAAGCTTTCTTT	CASCRENTEAFF
TRBJ2-7	TRBV29-1	10	NA	TGCAGCGCCAGAGGCCACGAGCAGTACTTC	CSARGHEQYF
TRBJ1-3	TRBV9	16	TRBD1	TGTGCCAGCAGCGTAGGGGGGGACAGCTCTGGAAACACCATATATTTT	CASSVGGDSSGNTIYF
TRBJ2-7	TRBV4-3	18	TRBD2	TGCGCCAGCAGCCAATACGAAGCCGGGACTAGCGGTTTCTACGAGCAGTACTTC	CASSQYEAGTSGFYEQYF
TRBJ2-7	TRBV5-6	14	NA	TGTGCCAGCAGCTTCTTCAACGGGAGCTACGAGCAGTACTTC	CASSFFNGSYEQYF
TRBJ2-3	TRBV7-9	16	TRBD2	TGTGCCAGCAGCGAGAGGACTAGCGGGATATTGGATACGCAGTATTTT	CASSERTSGILDTQYF
TRBJ1-5	TRBV5-1	15	TRBD1	TGCGCCAGCAGCTTAGCAGGGGGCGGTAATCAGCCCCAGCATTTT	CASSLAGGGNQPQHF
TRBJ1-2	TRBV28	17	NA	TGTGCCAGCAGCCCAGGCCTGGCAGTTTTATCTCCCTATGGCTACACCTTC	CASSPGLAVLSPYGYTF
TRBJ2-3	TRBV4-3	14	TRBD1	TGCGCCAGCAGCCAAAGACAGGGGACAGATACGCAGTATTTT	CASSQRQGTDTQYF
TRBJ1-2	TRBV7-9	16	NA	TGTGCCAGCAGCTTAGCGCGTTCCCGCCCGCCCTATGGCTACACCTTC	CASSLARSRPPYGYTF
TRBJ1-2	TRBV18	14	NA	TGTGCCAGCTCACCACCGGCCTCAAACTATGGCTACACCTTC	CASSPPASNYGYTF
TRBJ2-5	TRBV11-2	17	TRBD2	TGTGCCAGCAGCTTAAGTCAAGGACTAGCGGAGGCGGAGAACCAGTACTTC	CASSLSQGLAEAENQYF
TRBJ2-2	TRBV28	18	NA	TGTGCCAGCAGTTTAAATGGGTTGGCGGAATCACGGTCCGGGGAGCTGTTTTTT	CASSLNGLAESRSGELFF
TRBJ2-3	TRBV5-6	15	NA	TGTGCCAGCACCCCCGCATGGTTGTTGGGGGGAACGCAGTATTTT	CASTPAWLLGGTQYF
TRBJ2-1	TRBV12-5	17	TRBD2	TGTGCTAGTGGTGTGGTGGCTAGCGGAAGCTCCTACAATGAGCAGTTCTTC	CASGVVASGSSYNEQFF
TRBJ2-5	TRBV5-4	13	TRBD1	TGTGCCAGCACCTGGACAGGGGGAGAGACCCAGTACTTC	CASTWTGGETQYF
TRBJ2-2	TRBV28	15	TRBD1	TGTGCCAGCAGTCCCCGGGACAGACACACCGGGGAGCTGTTTTTT	CASSPRDRHTGELFF
TRBJ2-2	TRBV18	16	TRBD1	TGTGCCAGCTCACTCCTTACAGGGGGCGACACCGGGGAGCTGTTTTTT	CASSLLTGGDTGELFF
TRBJ1-1	TRBV6-6	16	NA	TGTGCCAGCAGTTACCCGAAGCTCGGGGGGGGCACTGAAGCTTTCTTT	CASSYPKLGGGTEAFF
TRBJ2-2	TRBV4-2	14	NA	TGTGCCAGTAGAACTGCCGCGAACACCGGGGAGCTGTTTTTT	CASRTAANTGELFF
TRBJ1-5	TRBV27	15	TRBD1	TGTGCCAGCATGGGGAGACAGGGGGCGAAACAGCCCCAGCATTTT	CASMGRQGAKQPQHF
TRBJ2-1	TRBV7-2	13	NA	TGTGCCAGCAGCTTACGAGCGGGCAATGAGCAGTTCTTC	CASSLRAGNEQFF
TRBJ2-1	TRBV27	13	NA	TGTGCCAGCAGCCGAGGTTCCTACAATGAGCAGTTCTTC	CASSRGSYNEQFF
TRBJ2-2	TRBV18	16	NA	TGTGCCAGCTCACCACGGCAGGCCCCCAATGCCGGGGAGCTGTTTTTT	CASSPRQAPNAGELFF
TRBJ2-2	TRBV29-1	14	TRBD1	TGCAGCGTTGATCCGGGACAGGGGACGGGGGAGCTGTTTTTT	CSVDPGQGTGELFF
TRBJ2-5	TRBV6-5	14	NA	TGTGCCAGCAGTCAAACACAGGGGAGGGAGACCCAGTACTTC	CASSQTQGRETQYF
TRBJ1-1	TRBV5-1	14	NA	TGCGCCAGCAGCTTGGGACAGGTGAACACTGAAGCTTTCTTT	CASSLGQVNTEAFF
TRBJ2-1	TRBV27	16	NA	TGTGCCAGCAGTTCCTACCATGGGGGGGCCCACAATGAGCAATTCTTC	CASSSYHGGAHNEQFF
TRBJ1-2	TRBV5-1	15	NA	TGCGCCAGCAGCTTGGAAGGGCAGGGAAGGGATGGCTACACCTTC	CASSLEGQGRDGYTF
TRBJ2-5	TRBV6-1	17	NA	TGTGCCAGCAGTGAAGCAGCGGCGGGGTCGTACCAAGAGACCCAGTACTTC	CASSEAAAGSYQETQYF
TRBJ2-1	TRBV7-9	16	TRBD2	TGTGCCAGCAGCCTTCAAACCGCGGGGGATCTGGAAGAGCAGTTCTTC	CASSLQTAGDLEEQFF
TRBJ1-2	TRBV7-2	12	NA	TGTGCCAGCAGTCGGGGTAACTATGGCTACACCTTC	CASSRGNYGYTF
TRBJ2-5	TRBV29-1	14	TRBD2	TGCAGCGTTGTGGGAGCGGGAGGGCTAGAGACCCAGTACTTC	CSVVGAGGLETQYF
TRBJ2-7	TRBV29-1	13	TRBD1	TGCAGCGTTGAAAGGGGGACAGGGGACGAGCAGTACTTC	CSVERGTGDEQYF
TRBJ1-1	TRBV30	12	NA	TGTGCCTGGAGTGGAACAAACACTGAAGCTTTCTTT	CAWSGTNTEAFF
TRBJ1-2	TRBV29-1	11	NA	TGCAGCGCCGCCTCGGGGAAGGGTAACACCTTC	CSAASGKGNTF
TRBJ2-7	TRBV6-9	20	TRBD2	TGTGCCCCGGTTCGGATACCCCCTTACCCGGCCCGGACACGGGAGGACGAGCAGTACTTC	CAPVRIPPYPARTREDEQYF
TRBJ2-1	TRBV7-9	19	TRBD2	TGTGCCAGCAGCCTCGGACTAGCGGGCGCCATGAGCTCCTACAATGAGCAGTTCTTC	CASSLGLAGAMSSYNEQFF
TRBJ2-2	TRBV30	12	NA	TGTGCCTGGACGACAGTCACCGGGGAGCTGTTTTTT	CAWTTVTGELFF
TRBJ2-1	TRBV5-1	17	TRBD2	TGCGCCAGCAGCACCAGAACTACCGGGACTAGCAGCAATGAGCAGTTCTTC	CASSTRTTGTSSNEQFF
TRBJ2-7	TRBV6-5	15	NA	TGTGCCAGCAGTTACGTAGGGCCAGGGACCTACGAGCAGTACTTC	CASSYVGPGTYEQYF
TRBJ1-2	TRBV7-2	14	NA	TGTGCCAGCAGCTCTAGGCAGGGGCCTTATGGCTACACCTTC	CASSSRQGPYGYTF